These 3 T cell receptor beta chains were all obtained from the same sample, sequenced in a study of blood T cell repertoires in COVID-19. The table came from immunoSEQ multiplex PCR; TCRdb's copy has only in-frame clones and leaves some out. The table has roughly 260,000 clones, 80% to 95% seen once; the top ten hold around 2%. Sequenced: PBMCs or T cells enriched from blood (not recorded which). The receptors stem from a woman under 30 who had recovered from COVID-19.

The chain combines TRBV18 with TRBJ2-7; 8 bases agree with TRBD1. Losses at the gene ends were 6 bases for V and 0 bases for J; bases not matched to a gene: 7. The CDR3 is made up of 15 amino acids. Germline V gene data show CDR1 as KGHSH and CDR2 as LQKENI. CDR3 DNA: TGTGCCAGCTCCCCTCAGGGACAGGCCTCCTACGAGCAGTACTTC. It yields the protein CASSPQGQASYEQYF.

The chain uses TRBV5-4 and TRBJ1-1; possible D gene TRBD1, 5 bases. Germline-derived CDR1 and CDR2 are SGHNT and YYREEE (reference sequence). V was shortened by 0 bases and J by 1 base, with 10 bases between the two germline ends. This CDR3 contains 15 residues. CDR3 sequence (DNA): TGTGCCAGCAGCTTGGGTGGCAGGGAGAACACTGAAGCTTTCTTT. Its protein product is CASSLGGRENTEAFF.

The chain is built from TRBV7-9 and TRBJ2-5; D may be TRBD2 (6 bases). The CDR3 spans 15 residues. CDR1 and CDR2 (germline): SEHNR, FQNEAQ (reference sequence). Between the trimmed V and J ends, which lost 6 bases and 7 bases, there was a span of 21 bases. CDR3: CASRGPSGLLGTQYF. In nucleotides, the CDR3 is TGTGCCAGCAGGGGCCCCTCGGGACTTCTCGGGACCCAGTACTTC.